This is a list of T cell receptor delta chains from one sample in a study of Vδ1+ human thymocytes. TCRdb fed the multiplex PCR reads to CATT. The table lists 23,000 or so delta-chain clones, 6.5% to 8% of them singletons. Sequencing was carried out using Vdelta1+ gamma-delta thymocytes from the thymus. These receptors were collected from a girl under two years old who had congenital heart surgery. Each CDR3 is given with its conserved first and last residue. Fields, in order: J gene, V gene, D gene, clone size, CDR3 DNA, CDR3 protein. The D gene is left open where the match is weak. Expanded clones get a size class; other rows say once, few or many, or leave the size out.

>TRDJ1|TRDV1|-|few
TGTGCTCTTGGGGAACTCAATCCCGATAAACTCATCTTT
CALGELNPDKLIF
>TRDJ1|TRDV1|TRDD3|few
TGTGCTCTTGGGGAACGGTACGGGGGGATACCGAGGACCGATAAACTCATCTTT
CALGERYGGIPRTDKLIF
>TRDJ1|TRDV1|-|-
TGTGCTCTGGGGGCCCGTAGGAGGCCTTCCCACCGCGTCTGGGTGGTCGGTAAACTCATCTTT
CALGARRRPSHRVWVVGKLIF
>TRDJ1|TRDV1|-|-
TGTGCTCTTGGGGAGCCCCTTAGTCGGGCCAAAAGGTACACCGATAAACTCATCTTT
CALGEPLSRAKRYTDKLIF
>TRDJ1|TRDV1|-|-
TGTGCTCTTGGGGATACCTACCGGGCGCGCACCCTTTTAGATTACACCGATAAACTCATCTTT
CALGDTYRARTLLDYTDKLIF
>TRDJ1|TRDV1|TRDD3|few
TGTGCTCTTGGGGGACCAGGTCGTACTGGGGGATACGCAAACACCGATAAACTCATCTTT
CALGGPGRTGGYANTDKLIF
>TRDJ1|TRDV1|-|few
TGTGCTCTTGGGGAAAGGTTAAATCTGCGGTCGTTGATCCCTGCCTCCGATAAACTCATCTTT
CALGERLNLRSLIPASDKLIF
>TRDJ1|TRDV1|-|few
TGTGCTCTTGGGGTCTTGGAGACTACCCACACCGATAAACTCATCTTT
CALGVLETTHTDKLIF
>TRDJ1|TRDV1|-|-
TGTGCTCTTGGGGAACTAGTTCCCGGAGGGACCGATAAACTCATCTTT
CALGELVPGGTDKLIF
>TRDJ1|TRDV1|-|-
TGTGCTCTTGGGGAAAGGAAGAGGGAATCTTACACCGATAAACTCATCTTT
CALGERKRESYTDKLIF
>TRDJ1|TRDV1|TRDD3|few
TGTGCTCTTGGGGAACTAGGACGCTACGGCTGGGGGACGCACACCGTCTCTTTGTACACCGATAAACTCATCTTT
CALGELGRYGWGTHTVSLYTDKLIF
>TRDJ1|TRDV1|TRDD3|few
TGTGCTCTTGGGGAACGGGGCTGGGGGATACCGGTGCCGATGTACACCGATAAACTCATCTTT
CALGERGWGIPVPMYTDKLIF
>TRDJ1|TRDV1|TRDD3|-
TGTGCTCTTGGGGAAGCTTCGGGTACGGGGGATACAGGGCGCACCGATAAACTCATCTTT
CALGEASGTGDTGRTDKLIF
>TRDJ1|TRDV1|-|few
TGTGCTCTTGGGGAATGGGGAGCCCGAGAAGCAGAGGATAAACTCATCTTT
CALGEWGAREAEDKLIF
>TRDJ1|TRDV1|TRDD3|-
TGTGCTCTTGGGGAAACGTTTGGTACAACCGCCTGGGGGATAGAGCTCATCTTT
CALGETFGTTAWGIELIF
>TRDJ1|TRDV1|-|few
TGTGCTCTTGGGGAATGTCGGGTGTCTTGGGCTGGAGCCGATAAACTCATCTTT
CALGECRVSWAGADKLIF
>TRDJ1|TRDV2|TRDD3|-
TGTGCCTGTGACACGACGGCCTTACTGGGGGATAGTACCGATAAATTCATCTTT
CACDTTALLGDSTDKFIF
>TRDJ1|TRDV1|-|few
TGTGCTCTTGGGGAAGGGTCCTACGTTAATCTTGACTGGGGAAACACCGATAAACTCATCTTT
CALGEGSYVNLDWGNTDKLIF
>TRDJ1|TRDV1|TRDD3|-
TGTGCTCTTGGGGAACTGTTTAGCCCCATCGTACTGGGGGATCAGGGGGGGGCCGATAAACTCATCTTT
CALGELFSPIVLGDQGGADKLIF
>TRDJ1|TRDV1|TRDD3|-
TGTGCTCTTGGGGAGCCCACTTCCCCCCTTACTGGGGGCCAATACACCGATAAACTCATCTTT
CALGEPTSPLTGGQYTDKLIF
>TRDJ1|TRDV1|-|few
TGTGCTCTTGGGAAAAGGTTCCTACTGGGGGCCCTAATCACCGATAAACTCATCTTT
CALGKRFLLGALITDKLIF
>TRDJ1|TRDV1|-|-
TGTGCTCTTGGGGAACGCCTAAAGATTCTTGCCACTGGAAGGACCTACCCATACCATAAACTCATCTTT
CALGERLKILATGRTYPYHKLIF
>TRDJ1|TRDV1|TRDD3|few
TGTGCTCTTGGGGATCAAACTACTGGGGCGAGATACTTCTACACCGATAAACTCATCTTT
CALGDQTTGARYFYTDKLIF
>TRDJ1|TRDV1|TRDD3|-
TGTGCTCTTGGGGAACTAACGGCTGGGGGATATTACACCGATAAACTCATCTTT
CALGELTAGGYYTDKLIF
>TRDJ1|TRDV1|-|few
TGTGCTCTTGGGGAACTCTGGCCTTCCTTGACATGGGGATCCGGAGGCGATAAACTCATCTTT
CALGELWPSLTWGSGGDKLIF
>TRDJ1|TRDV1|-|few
TGTGCTCTTGGGGAACTTCGGGGGCCTGGATCCGATAAACTCATCTTT
CALGELRGPGSDKLIF
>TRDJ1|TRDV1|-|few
TGTGCTCTTGGGGAACTTGGACGGTTGGTCCTATACACCGATAAACTCATCTTT
CALGELGRLVLYTDKLIF
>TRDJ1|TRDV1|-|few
TGTGCTCTTGGGGACCTTCGCCTCGGGGCCAAACACACCGATAAACTCATCTTT
CALGDLRLGAKHTDKLIF
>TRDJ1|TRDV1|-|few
TGTGCTCTTGGAGAAGGGCCTAAACTCATCTTT
CALGEGPKLIF
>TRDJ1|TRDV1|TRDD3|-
TGTGCTCTTGGGGAACTAGACTGGGGGATACAAGGATCTAAACTCATCTTT
CALGELDWGIQGSKLIF
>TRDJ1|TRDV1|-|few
TGTGCTCTTGGGGGTTCCCTCCAGTCCGGCACCGATAAACTCATCTTT
CALGGSLQSGTDKLIF
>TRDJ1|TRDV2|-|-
TGTGCCTGTGACACGGTCCCCTGCCCAAACACCGATAAACTCATCTTT
CACDTVPCPNTDKLIF
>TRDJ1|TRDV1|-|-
TGTGCTCTTGGGGAAACTTCCTCAGCTAAACTCATCTTT
CALGETSSAKLIF
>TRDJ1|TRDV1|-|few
TGTGCTCTTGGGGAGCACGACCCCAGGAAGGGCGATAAACTCATCTTT
CALGEHDPRKGDKLIF
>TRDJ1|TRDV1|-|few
TGTGCTCTTGGGGAACAGTACGGGGGGGACACCGATAAACTCATCTTT
CALGEQYGGDTDKLIF
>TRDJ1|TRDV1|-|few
TGTGCTCTTGGGGAAGTTGACGTGCGGGATATTCTGTACACCGATAAACTCATCTTT
CALGEVDVRDILYTDKLIF
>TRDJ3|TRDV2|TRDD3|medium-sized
TGTGCCTGTGACACCGCTGGGGGATACTCCTGGGACACCCGACAGATGTTTTTC
CACDTAGGYSWDTRQMFF
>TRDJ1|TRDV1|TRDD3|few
TGTGCTCTTGGGTCAGTTATAAACGACTTACTGGGGGACCTCGCCGATAAACTCATCTTT
CALGSVINDLLGDLADKLIF
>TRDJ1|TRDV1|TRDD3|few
TGTGCTCTTGGGGAACTAGAACTACCCACTACTACTATGCATGGGGGATACACCGATAAACTCATCTTT
CALGELELPTTTMHGGYTDKLIF
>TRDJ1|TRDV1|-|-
TGTGCTCTTGGGGAAAGATCTGTACCCCCTCTCAATAAACTCATCTTT
CALGERSVPPLNKLIF